This T cell receptor (beta chain) was recorded in a study of identical twins. Study observations and caveats: The abundant beta clonotypes from cord blood had fewer insertions, and memory repertoires had none of this.

A universal primer site was created by template switching, with the cDNA bearing unique molecular identifiers. TCRdb reprocessed the 5' RACE reads with MiXCR, giving one entry per CDR3 protein. The sample lists hundreds of thousands of distinct CDR3 sequences; about 20% were seen once. This clonotype was counted only a few times. Its specificity is not known. V dropped 6 bases and J dropped 8; count of bases not matched to a gene: 11. CDR1 LGHDT and CDR2 YNNKEL come from the germline V gene (reference sequence). CDR3 length: 14 amino acids. In addition, the sample was reused for a study of T cells expressing NK-cell markers. That source adds: According to the study, TCR beta repertoires originated from sorted CD3+CD56+NKG2C+, CD3+CD56+NKG2C- and CD3+CD56-NKG2C+ T cells.

This receptor was identified in a woman younger than 30 in good health. Sample: PBMCs. V usage is TRBV3-1 and J usage is TRBJ2-3; TRBD1 agrees at 7 bases. The CDR3 DNA reads as TGTGCCAGCAGAAAGACACAGGGGCAGGGTACGCAGTATTTT. Its translation is CASRKTQGQGTQYF.